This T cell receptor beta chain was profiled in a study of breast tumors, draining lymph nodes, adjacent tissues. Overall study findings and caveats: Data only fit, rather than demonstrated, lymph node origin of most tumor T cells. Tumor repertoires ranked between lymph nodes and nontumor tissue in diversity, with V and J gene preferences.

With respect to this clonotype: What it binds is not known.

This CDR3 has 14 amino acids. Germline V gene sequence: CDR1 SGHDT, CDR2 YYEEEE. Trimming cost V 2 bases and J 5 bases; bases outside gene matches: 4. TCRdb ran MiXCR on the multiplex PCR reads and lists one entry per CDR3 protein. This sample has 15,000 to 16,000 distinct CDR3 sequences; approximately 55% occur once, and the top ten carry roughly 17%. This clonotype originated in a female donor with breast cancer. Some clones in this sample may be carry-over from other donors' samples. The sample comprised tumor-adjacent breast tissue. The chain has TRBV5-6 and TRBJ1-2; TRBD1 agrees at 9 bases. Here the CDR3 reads CASSFGTGTYGYTF. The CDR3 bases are TGTGCCAGCAGCTTCGGGACAGGGACGTATGGCTACACCTTC.